This T cell receptor beta chain comes out of a study of cytomegalovirus exposure and HLA in healthy donors. The data were produced by immunoSEQ multiplex PCR, yet TCRdb's version contains in-frame clones alone and is incomplete. This table holds 90,000 to 150,000 clones, over 75% found once. Germline loops: CDR1 SQVTM, CDR2 ANQGSEA. This CDR3 spans 16 amino acids. The V and J ends lost 5 bases and 2 bases respectively, with 20 bases between them. The table lists this clone with a count of one. The origin of this receptor is a woman aged 18-35 years in good health and CMV-seropositive. This chain links TRBV29-1 with TRBJ2-3, with a tentative D call TRBD2 (6 bases). The specimen sequenced was PBMCs. The CDR3: CSVTLWRGRNTDTQYF. The CDR3 nucleotides read TGCAGCGTTACCCTTTGGCGGGGTAGGAACACAGATACGCAGTATTTT.